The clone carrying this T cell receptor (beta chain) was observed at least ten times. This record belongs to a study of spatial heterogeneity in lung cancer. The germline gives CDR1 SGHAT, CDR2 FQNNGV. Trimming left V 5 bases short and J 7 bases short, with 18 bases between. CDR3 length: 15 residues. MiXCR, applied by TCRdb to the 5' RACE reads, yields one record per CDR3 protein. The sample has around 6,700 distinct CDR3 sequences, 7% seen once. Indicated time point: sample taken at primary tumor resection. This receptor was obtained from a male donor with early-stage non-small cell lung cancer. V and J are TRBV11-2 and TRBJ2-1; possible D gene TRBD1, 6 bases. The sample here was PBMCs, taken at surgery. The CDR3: CASSTRQDKENEQFF. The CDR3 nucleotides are TGTGCCAGCAGCACCCGACAGGATAAGGAGAATGAGCAGTTCTTC.